This T cell receptor beta chain originates from a study of OX40 agonist ivuxolimab in advanced cancers. At the level of the study: Patients undergoing dose escalation presented with hepatocellular carcinoma, melanoma, renal cell or head and neck cancer. There were three patients with partial responses, one having hepatocellular carcinoma and two cutaneous melanoma. Therapy given before enrollment (anti-PD-1, anti-PD-L1 or anti-CTLA-4) was allowed, and 40% had some.

Sequencing used immunoSEQ multiplex PCR; TCRdb keeps in-frame clones, though not all of them. The sample records some 45,000 clones, around 87% being singletons. General observations from the study: Clonal expansion from baseline to week 6 occurred in both CD4+ and CD8+ T cells.

Germline values: CDR1 MNHNY, CDR2 SVGAGI (reference sequence). J lost 1 base, V lost 5 bases, and 6 bases had no gene match. The length of the CDR3 is 15 residues. Turning to this clone: What it recognizes is unknown.

The material was CD4+ or CD8+ T cells sorted from blood, obtained in a trial of the OX40 agonist ivuxolimab. The TCR originated in an adult with an advanced solid tumor such as melanoma, head and neck, liver or kidney cancer. The chain recombines TRBV6-6 with TRBJ1-1; 8 nucleotides agree with TRBD1. The CDR3 protein is CASSGRTGTNTEAFF. In DNA form, the CDR3 reads TGTGCCAGCAGTGGTCGGACAGGGACGAACACTGAAGCTTTCTTT.